This TCR beta chain was sequenced during a study of Ad26.COV2.S vaccination and SARS-CoV-2 variants. Some clones are missing from TCRdb's copy, which holds only in-frame ones; the method was immunoSEQ multiplex PCR. In the table there are roughly 680,000 clones, 89% of which are singletons. This CDR3 comprises 11 residues. V lost 1 base and J lost 4, with 2 bases in between. The germline CDR1 and CDR2 sequences are SGHTS and YDEGEE. For this clone: The same CDR3 also results from other DNA sequences found in this sample.

Treatment: around 19 received Ad26.COV2.S at low or high dose, single or two shots; 5 received placebo; per-sample allocation not given. It was on day 63 after the first vaccine or placebo injection that samples were taken. Sequencing was performed on peripheral blood, taken in a trial of Ad26.COV2.S vaccine versus placebo. The TCR originated in a person between 18 and 59 years old who received the Ad26.COV2.S COVID-19 vaccine or a placebo. This chain joins TRBV5-8 and TRBJ2-5; D not resolved. The CDR3 protein is CASSLRETQYF. The DNA of the CDR3 is TGTGCCAGCAGCTTGCGAGAGACCCAGTACTTC.